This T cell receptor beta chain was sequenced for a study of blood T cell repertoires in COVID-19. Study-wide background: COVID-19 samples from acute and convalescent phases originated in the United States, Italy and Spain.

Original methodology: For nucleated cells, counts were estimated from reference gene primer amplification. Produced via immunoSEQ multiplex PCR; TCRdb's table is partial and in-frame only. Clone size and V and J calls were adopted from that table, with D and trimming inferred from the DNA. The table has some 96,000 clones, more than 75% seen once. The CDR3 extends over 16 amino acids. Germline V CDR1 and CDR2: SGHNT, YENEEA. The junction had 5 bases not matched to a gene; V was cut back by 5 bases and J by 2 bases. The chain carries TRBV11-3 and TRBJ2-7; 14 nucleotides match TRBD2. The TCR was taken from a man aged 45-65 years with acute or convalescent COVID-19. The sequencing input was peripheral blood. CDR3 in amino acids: CASSLGLAGGAYEQYF. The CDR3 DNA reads TGTGCCAGCAGCCTCGGACTAGCGGGAGGAGCCTACGAGCAGTACTTC. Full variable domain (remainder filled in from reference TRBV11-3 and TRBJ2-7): EAGVVQSPRYKIIEKKQPVAFWCNPISGHNTLYWYLQNLGQGPELLIRYENEEAVDDSQLPKDRFSAERLKGVDSTLKIQPAELGDSAVYLCASSLGLAGGAYEQYFGPGTRLTVT.